Shown below are 27 T cell receptor beta chains from a single sample sequenced in a study of T cells in Graves' hyperthyroidism and ophthalmopathy. RNA transcripts yielded amplified TCR beta CDR3 regions. Researchers ran a first-round RT-PCR on the TCR CDR3 using the HTBI primer set. TCRdb reanalysed the multiplex PCR reads using MiXCR and keeps one entry per CDR3 protein. The sample lists more than 350,000 distinct CDR3 sequences; roughly 15% were seen once. Sample: blood. All receptors derive from a woman aged 55-69 years with Graves' ophthalmopathy.

The sample holds many counts of this clonotype. This CDR3 is CASSLVEGQSSEQFF. CDR3 nucleotides: TGTGCCAGCAGCTTAGTGGAGGGTCAATCAAGTGAGCAGTTCTTC. J is TRBJ2-1 and V is TRBV7-2, with D perhaps matching TRBD2 (6 bases). This CDR3 contains 15 residues. Germline V lookup: CDR1 SGHTA, CDR2 FQGNSA. With 1 base removed from V and 9 bases from J, the gap between germline ends came to 16 bases.

This chain connects TRBV29-1 to TRBJ2-1; D not resolved. This CDR3 comprises 11 residues. Germline CDR1 SQVTM, CDR2 ANQGSEA. The V end lost 7 bases, the J end lost 3 bases, and 7 bases lay between the germline ends. CDR3 amino acids: CSGGDYNEQFF. CDR3 DNA sequence: TGCAGCGGAGGCGACTACAATGAGCAGTTCTTC.

This clonotype came up many times. The V call is TRBV20-1, the J call TRBJ2-7, with D tentatively TRBD1 or TRBD2 (6 bases each). The CDR3 length is 16 residues. Germline assignment: CDR1 DFQATT and CDR2 SNEGSKA (reference sequence). The germline V and J ends were trimmed by 6 bases and 0 bases, with 21 bases remaining between them. As DNA, the CDR3 is TGCAGTGCCCCCGGGACTTTAACCAGGGGCTCCTACGAGCAGTACTTC. It specifies CSAPGTLTRGSYEQYF.

The genes are TRBV6-1 and TRBJ2-7; 9 nucleotides line up with TRBD1. J lost 5 bases, V lost 5 bases, and 10 bases had no gene match. This CDR3 has 15 amino acids. Germline CDR1 reads MNHNS; CDR2 reads SASEGT. The CDR3: CASSPLGDRVHEQYF. The CDR3 region has the DNA TGTGCCAGCAGTCCCCTAGGGGACAGGGTACACGAGCAGTACTTC.

This clonotype was detected ten times or more. V usage is TRBV5-1 and J usage is TRBJ2-1; 13 bases map to TRBD2. The CDR3 runs to 16 residues. The germline CDR1 and CDR2 sequences are SGHRS and YFSETQ. V shed 3 bases, J shed 9 bases, and the junction held 9 bases outside the gene matches. CDR3 DNA sequence: TGCGCCAGCAGCTCATGGTCCGGGACTAGCGGGATTGAGCAGTTCTTC. It specifies CASSSWSGTSGIEQFF.

The genes are TRBV29-1 and TRBJ2-2; possibly TRBD1 for D (5 bases). The V and J ends lost 3 bases and 2 bases respectively, with 10 bases between them. CDR3 length: 14 amino acids. Germline values: CDR1 SQVTM, CDR2 ANQGSEA. The CDR3 reads CSVDSGKNTGELFF. The CDR3 DNA reads TGCAGCGTTGATTCAGGGAAAAACACCGGGGAGCTGTTTTTT.

This clonotype was counted at least ten times. The chain is built from TRBV12-3 or TRBV12-4 and TRBJ2-7; D gene ambiguous. V was cut by 4 bases and J by 5 bases, with 15 bases left in between. The CDR3 sequence is 14 residues long. The CDR3 DNA is TGTGCCAGCAGTTCAACTCCGGAGCGCGACGAGCAGTACTTC. It specifies CASSSTPERDEQYF.

This clonotype was picked up many times. V usage is TRBV28 and J usage is TRBJ2-5; possible D gene TRBD1, 7 bases. Germline V gives CDR1 MDHEN, CDR2 SYDVKM. The CDR3 spans 16 residues. The V and J ends lost 8 bases and 5 bases respectively, with 24 bases between them. The CDR3 here is CASRFTAGGGRETQYF. The CDR3 region has the DNA TGTGCCAGCCGCTTTACGGCAGGGGGTGGGAGGGAGACCCAGTACTTC.

Many counts were recorded for this clonotype. This chain joins TRBV5-1 and TRBJ1-1; TRBD1 agrees at 8 bases. From germline, CDR1 is SGHRS and CDR2 YFSETQ. V was clipped by 4 bases and J by 4 bases; unmatched bases: 12. The CDR3 is 16 amino acids. Written as DNA, the CDR3 is TGCGCCAGCAGCGCGGAACCCAGGGGGCTGGGCACTGAAGCTTTCTTT. Translating gives CASSAEPRGLGTEAFF.

This clonotype was counted at least ten times. V usage is TRBV2 and J usage is TRBJ2-3; 13 positions match TRBD2. The CDR3 totals 15 residues. V lost 4 bases and J lost 6; bases outside the gene matches: 4. The germline CDR1 and CDR2 sequences are SNHLY and FYNNEI. CDR3: CASSGLAGGGDTQYF. DNA of the CDR3: TGTGCCAGCAGTGGACTAGCGGGAGGAGGTGATACGCAGTATTTT.

This sequence joins TRBV11-1 and TRBJ2-1, with D maybe TRBD2 (6 bases). The CDR3 is made up of 17 amino acids. V was clipped by 1 base and J by 0 bases, with 13 bases between them. Germline V gene data show CDR1 as SGHAT and CDR2 as FQDESV (reference sequence). The CDR3 coding sequence is TGTGCCAGCAGCTTAGGTCGGGCGGGGCTCTCCTACAATGAGCAGTTCTTC. Its translation: CASSLGRAGLSYNEQFF.

This clonotype was seen many times. DNA of the CDR3: TGTGCCAGCAGTCTCCGAGGCGGACACCGAACAGATACGCAGTATTTT. Translated: CASSLRGGHRTDTQYF. This sequence joins TRBV12-3 or TRBV12-4 and TRBJ2-3, with D possibly matching TRBD1 (5 bases). CDR3 size: 16 residues. V lost 5 bases to trimming and J lost 3 bases, with 18 bases between them.

This chain uses TRBV20-1 with TRBJ1-4, with 10 bases fitting TRBD1. Germline values: CDR1 DFQATT, CDR2 SNEGSKA (reference sequence). The CDR3 is 14 residues long. The junction had 2 bases not matched to a gene; V was cut back by 3 bases and J by 4 bases. CDR3 in DNA: TGCAGTGCTAGGGGGGACAGGGGTAATGAAAAACTGTTTTTT. Residues: CSARGDRGNEKLFF.

Many counts were recorded for this clonotype. The chain couples TRBV18 to TRBJ1-1; the D is unclear. CDR1 is KGHSH, CDR2 LQKENI, per germline. CDR3 length: 13 residues. The V and J ends lost 2 bases and 0 bases respectively, with 4 bases between them. CDR3 DNA sequence: TGTGCCAGCTCACCAAGCCTGAACACTGAAGCTTTCTTT. Protein product: CASSPSLNTEAFF.

This clonotype came up once. The genes are TRBV20-1 and TRBJ2-3; 10 bases match TRBD2. There are 16 residues in the CDR3. J gave up 5 bases and V 5 bases, and 13 bases lay outside the gene matches. Per germline, CDR1 DFQATT and CDR2 SNEGSKA (reference sequence). DNA of the CDR3: TGCAGTGCTCCCCGCCCCCTAGCGGGAGCCGAAGATACGCAGTATTTT. The encoded protein is CSAPRPLAGAEDTQYF.

This chain uses TRBV3-1 with TRBJ2-7; 8 nucleotides line up with TRBD2. The germline V gene encodes CDR1 LGHDT and CDR2 YNNKEL (reference sequence). The CDR3 has 15 residues. The trim removed 1 base at V and 3 bases at J, leaving 5 bases unmatched. Here the CDR3 DNA reads TGTGCCAGCAGCCAAGCGGCCGGGAGGGGCTACGAGCAGTACTTC. This codes for CASSQAAGRGYEQYF.

This clonotype was found many times. J is TRBJ2-6 and V is TRBV5-1; D call uncertain. V lost 4 bases to trimming and J lost 4 bases, with 21 bases between them. Per germline, CDR1 SGHRS and CDR2 YFSETQ. The CDR3 is made up of 18 amino acids. The CDR3 sequence: CASSPEGIPRAGANVLTF. The DNA of the CDR3 is TGCGCCAGCAGCCCCGAAGGGATACCAAGGGCGGGGGCCAACGTCCTGACTTTC.

The chain links TRBV24-1 to TRBJ2-1; 7 nucleotides agree with TRBD1. The CDR3 is 17 amino acids. CDR1 is KGHDR, CDR2 SFDVKD, per germline. V shed 5 bases and J 10 bases; nucleotides not matched to a gene: 19. The CDR3 spells CATSALTSDRASGEQFF. The CDR3 bases are TGTGCCACCAGTGCCCTCACCTCAGACAGGGCCTCTGGGGAGCAGTTCTTC.

Many counts were recorded for this clonotype. V is TRBV2 and J is TRBJ2-5, with 8 bases fitting TRBD1. Germline trimming cut 1 base from V and 4 bases from J; bases unmatched to any gene: 2. CDR1 SNHLY and CDR2 FYNNEI come from the germline V gene. This CDR3 is built from 14 residues. The CDR3 reads CASSEGRGRETQYF. CDR3 coding DNA: TGTGCCAGCAGTGAAGGCAGGGGGCGAGAGACCCAGTACTTC.

This clonotype has a handful of counts. The V gene is TRBV18, the J gene TRBJ2-1; D possibly corresponds to TRBD2 (6 bases). CDR1 and CDR2 (germline): KGHSH, LQKENI. The CDR3 consists of 16 residues. Trimming shortened V by 3 bases and J by 0 bases, and 12 bases separated the two germline ends. CDR3 residues: CASSPTGVSSYNEQFF. The CDR3 coding sequence is TGTGCCAGCTCACCCACGGGGGTAAGCTCCTACAATGAGCAGTTCTTC.

This chain joins TRBV5-8 and TRBJ2-3, with TRBD2 as a possible D gene (6 bases). V lost 3 bases, J lost 6 bases, and 14 bases lay in between. The CDR3 has 14 amino acids. CDR1 and CDR2 from the germline V gene are SGHTS and YDEGEE. The CDR3 spells CASSSAGRADTQYF. CDR3 in DNA: TGTGCCAGCAGCTCGGCGGGACGGGCGGATACGCAGTATTTT.

This clonotype was detected ten times or more. This chain connects TRBV7-9 to TRBJ2-5; either TRBD1 or TRBD2 may supply D (5 bases each). V was shortened by 1 base and J by 9 bases, with 12 bases between the two germline ends. The CDR3 sequence is 13 residues long. From germline, CDR1 is SEHNR and CDR2 FQNEAQ (reference sequence). CDR3 DNA: TGTGCCAGCAGCTTAGACCCGGTGGGGGCCCAGTACTTC. Protein sequence: CASSLDPVGAQYF.

With regard to this clonotype: This may come from a read error, since a much larger clone is one base off. The genes are TRBV5-1 and TRBJ2-5; D tentatively reads TRBD1 or TRBD2 (5 bases each). The CDR3 length is 15 residues. Trimming cost V 1 base and J 0 bases, with 10 bases left between them. CDR1 SGHRS and CDR2 YFSETQ come from the germline V gene. This CDR3 reads CASSLTGRDQETQYF. The CDR3 region has the DNA TGCGCCAGCAGCTTGACGGGACGGGACCAAGAGACCCAGTACTTC.

Only one count was recorded for this clonotype. This rearrangement joins TRBV28 to TRBJ2-2, with D perhaps TRBD1 (6 bases). The V and J ends lost 0 bases and 5 bases respectively, with 10 bases between them. Per the germline V gene, CDR1 is MDHEN and CDR2 is SYDVKM. The CDR3 contains 15 residues. CDR3 nucleotides: TGTGCCAGCAGTTTATGTCTTCAGGGGACCGGGGAGCTGTTTTTT. Its protein is CASSLCLQGTGELFF. Using reference TRBV28 and TRBJ2-2 for the parts outside the CDR3, the full variable domain is DVKVTQSSRYLVKRTGEKVFLECVQDMDHENMFWYRQDPGLGLRLIYFSYDVKMKEKGDIPEGYSVSREKKERFSLILESASTNQTSMYLCASSLCLQGTGELFFGEGSRLTVL.

This clonotype was counted only a few times. This rearrangement joins TRBV11-2 to TRBJ2-1; TRBD2 agrees at 12 bases. Germline loops: CDR1 SGHAT, CDR2 FQNNGV. Trimming took 3 bases from V and 0 from J; bases not matched to a gene: 3. The CDR3 has 17 residues. CDR3 coding DNA: TGTGCCAGCAGCTTGACTAGCGGGGGTTTCTCCTACAATGAGCAGTTCTTC. Translation: CASSLTSGGFSYNEQFF.

This clonotype was picked up a small number of times. This chain links TRBV19 with TRBJ1-1; D remains ambiguous. Trimming pared 6 bases from V and 6 bases from J, leaving 20 bases between. This CDR3 is 15 amino acids long. The germline gives CDR1 LNHDA, CDR2 SQIVND (reference sequence). DNA of the CDR3: TGTGCCAGTAGCAACCCGCAGACGGGAGCACCTGAAGCTTTCTTT. Its protein product is CASSNPQTGAPEAFF. The full variable domain, rest sourced from reference TRBV19 and TRBJ1-1, is DGGITQSPKYLFRKEGQNVTLSCEQNLNHDAMYWYRQDPGQGLRLIYYSQIVNDFQKGDIAEGYSVSREKKESFPLTVTSAQKNPTAFYLCASSNPQTGAPEAFFGQGTRLTVV.

This clonotype was found a few times. The CDR3 nucleotides are TGTGCCAGCAGCCCCAGGCGGGACAGCAATAATTCACCCCTCCACTTT. Translated: CASSPRRDSNNSPLHF. J is TRBJ1-6 and V is TRBV7-8; TRBD1 matches 7 bases. V dropped 5 bases and J dropped 5; count of bases not matched to a gene: 9. The CDR3 totals 16 residues. The germline CDR1 and CDR2 sequences are SGHVS and FQNEAQ.